The next 16 T cell receptor beta chains were all read from a single sample in a study of PD-L1 blockade in urothelial cancer. Using immunoSEQ multiplex PCR, the repertoire was profiled, and TCRdb retains in-frame clones only, with some absent. This table has 55,000 to 75,000 clones, 81% appearing once. Documented time point: pretreatment peripheral blood. This sample comprised PBMCs, obtained around atezolizumab (anti-PD-L1) treatment. Receptor source: a man aged 65 to 79 with urothelial cancer.

V usage is TRBV7-8 and J usage is TRBJ1-2, with TRBD1 matching 8 bases. Germline lookup yields CDR1 SGHVS and CDR2 FQNEAQ. V lost 1 base, J lost 10 bases, and 11 bases stayed unmatched. The CDR3 spans 15 residues. The CDR3 coding sequence is TGTGCCAGCAGCTTAGAGTGGCGGGACAGGAGTTTCTACACCTTC. Amino acids: CASSLEWRDRSFYTF.

CDR3 coding DNA: TGTGCCAGCAGCGGGGGGACAGGACTTTTCTCTGGAAACACCATATATTTT. This gives the protein CASSGGTGLFSGNTIYF. The chain couples TRBV9 to TRBJ1-3, with 8 bases lining up with TRBD1. Germline V gene sequence: CDR1 SGDLS, CDR2 YYNGEE. The CDR3 spans 17 residues. The V and J ends lost 3 bases and 0 bases, in that order; junction bases with no gene match: 8. Full variable domain (missing parts from reference TRBV9 and TRBJ1-3): DSGVTQTPKHLITATGQRVTLRCSPRSGDLSVYWYQQSLDQGLQFLIQYYNGEERAKGNILERFSAQQFPDLHSELNLSSLELGDSALYFCASSGGTGLFSGNTIYFGEGSWLTVV.

This sequence joins TRBV7-9 and TRBJ2-7; 8 bases are shared with TRBD2. CDR3 size: 15 residues. Germline V CDR1 and CDR2: SEHNR, FQNEAQ (reference sequence). The V segment lost 5 bases and the J segment 3 bases; nucleotides outside the gene matches: 9. Here the CDR3 DNA reads TGTGCCAGCAGCCAACCGCTTGCGGGAGGCTACGAGCAGTACTTC. It encodes CASSQPLAGGYEQYF.

The chain joins TRBV5-1 to TRBJ2-1, with D possibly matching TRBD1 (5 bases). CDR1 and CDR2 (germline): SGHRS, YFSETQ. The CDR3 is 13 amino acids. Trimming pared 3 bases from V and 9 bases from J, leaving 13 bases between. The CDR3 DNA sequence: TGCGCCAGCAGCTCCGGACAAGGCGGTGAGCAGTTCTTC. Translated: CASSSGQGGEQFF.

The CDR3 loop reads CASKLAGDGYNEQFF. For the CDR3, the DNA is TGTGCCAGCAAATTAGCGGGAGATGGGTACAATGAGCAGTTCTTC. V is TRBV28 and J is TRBJ2-1; TRBD2 agrees at 9 bases. Germline-derived CDR1 and CDR2 are MDHEN and SYDVKM. The V and J ends lost 7 bases and 4 bases, in that order; junction bases with no gene match: 8. This CDR3 has 15 residues. Together with reference TRBV28 and TRBJ2-1, the CDR3 gives the full variable domain: DVKVTQSSRYLVKRTGEKVFLECVQDMDHENMFWYRQDPGLGLRLIYFSYDVKMKEKGDIPEGYSVSREKKERFSLILESASTNQTSMYLCASKLAGDGYNEQFFGPGTRLTVL.

J is TRBJ1-5 and V is TRBV4-3; possibly TRBD1 for D (6 bases). This CDR3 has 14 amino acids. Trimming shortened V by 0 bases and J by 7 bases, and 10 bases separated the two germline ends. CDR1 is LGHNA, CDR2 YSLEER, per germline. The CDR3 here is CASSQDGRGQPQHF. CDR3 DNA: TGCGCCAGCAGCCAAGATGGGAGGGGGCAGCCCCAGCATTTT.

V and J are TRBV11-2 and TRBJ2-1; tentative D call: TRBD2 (6 bases). The CDR3 has 15 residues. Germline V gene data show CDR1 as SGHAT and CDR2 as FQNNGV. V dropped 0 bases and J dropped 4 bases, with 10 bases sitting between them. The CDR3, as DNA: TGTGCCAGCAGCTTAGATGGGGGGAGATACAATGAGCAGTTCTTC. This gives the protein CASSLDGGRYNEQFF. The whole variable domain, remainder taken from reference TRBV11-2 and TRBJ2-1, is EAGVAQSPRYKIIEKRQSVAFWCNPISGHATLYWYQQILGQGPKLLIQFQNNGVVDDSQLPKDRFSAERLKGVDSTLKIQPAKLEDSAVYLCASSLDGGRYNEQFFGPGTRLTVL.

The chain is built from TRBV7-8 and TRBJ1-1; tentative D call: TRBD1 (6 bases). This CDR3 region has 13 residues. From germline, CDR1 is SGHVS and CDR2 FQNEAQ. Trimming took 3 bases from V and 8 from J, leaving 13 bases between them. CDR3 sequence reads: CASSLDGTPEAFF. In DNA, the CDR3 is TGTGCCAGCAGCTTGGACGGGACACCAGAAGCTTTCTTT. The variable domain in full, with the rest retrieved from reference TRBV7-8 and TRBJ1-1, is GAGVSQSPRYKVAKRGQDVALRCDPISGHVSLFWYQQALGQGPEFLTYFQNEAQLDKSGLPSDRFFAERPEGSVSTLKIQRTQQEDSAVYLCASSLDGTPEAFFGQGTRLTVV.

This rearrangement joins TRBV28 to TRBJ1-5; D call uncertain. The CDR3 has 11 amino acids. Trimming pared 5 bases from V and 14 bases from J, leaving 13 bases between. Germline V lookup: CDR1 MDHEN, CDR2 SYDVKM. CDR3 loop: CASSLGESKHF. The CDR3 coding sequence is TGTGCCAGCAGTCTCGGGGAGTCTAAGCATTTT.

The V and J genes are TRBV5-1 and TRBJ2-1; 12 nucleotides line up with TRBD2. Germline CDR1 and CDR2: SGHRS and YFSETQ. The CDR3 sequence is 15 residues long. V lost 5 bases, J lost 3 bases, and 3 bases stayed unmatched. This CDR3 reads CASSRLAGDYNEQFF. The CDR3 DNA follows: TGCGCCAGCAGTCGACTAGCGGGGGACTACAATGAGCAGTTCTTC.

The chain has TRBV4-3 and TRBJ2-1, with a possible D match to TRBD2 (5 bases). Germline-derived CDR1 and CDR2 are LGHNA and YSLEER. There are 16 residues in the CDR3. V dropped 2 bases and J dropped 8 bases, with 19 bases sitting between them. The CDR3 spells CASSQQEASSSHEQFF. For the CDR3, the DNA is TGCGCCAGCAGCCAACAGGAGGCTAGCTCGAGCCATGAGCAGTTCTTC.

Judged by abundance, this clone is medium-sized (0.01 to 0.1%). The CDR3 DNA is TGTGCCAGCGGCCGACTAGCGGGCGAGCAGTACTTC. Translation gives CASGRLAGEQYF. The gene calls are TRBV2 and TRBJ2-7, with 10 bases that match TRBD2. Germline assignment: CDR1 SNHLY and CDR2 FYNNEI. V trimming: 8 bases; J trimming: 6 bases; junction bases outside the gene matches: 4. The CDR3 covers 12 residues.

The chain couples TRBV13 to TRBJ2-2, with 10 bases lining up with TRBD2. Germline V gene lookup returns CDR1 PRHDT and CDR2 FYEKMQ (reference sequence). V dropped 4 bases and J dropped 2; count of bases not matched to a gene: 4. The CDR3 is made up of 16 amino acids. As DNA, the CDR3 is TGTGCCAGCAGCTGGACTAGCGGAGACAACACCGGGGAGCTGTTTTTT. This encodes CASSWTSGDNTGELFF.

This chain uses TRBV27 with TRBJ2-3; D possibly corresponds to TRBD1 (7 bases). Germline V gives CDR1 MNHEY, CDR2 SMNVEV (reference sequence). Trimming took 4 bases from V and 4 from J, leaving 18 bases between them. This CDR3 spans 16 amino acids. The CDR3 region has the DNA TGTGCCAGCAGTTGGTCAGCAGGAGGGGGCCCAGATACGCAGTATTTT. Its translation is CASSWSAGGGPDTQYF.

This clone appeared once. The chain recombines TRBV5-1 with TRBJ2-7, with D perhaps matching TRBD1 (5 bases). CDR1 SGHRS and CDR2 YFSETQ come from the germline V gene. This CDR3 is built from 13 residues. V dropped 0 bases and J dropped 4 bases, with 8 bases sitting between them. The CDR3 sequence is CASSLAQGYEQYF. CDR3 nucleotide sequence: TGCGCCAGCAGCTTGGCCCAGGGATACGAGCAGTACTTC. Complete variable domain (other parts from reference TRBV5-1 and TRBJ2-7): KAGVTQTPRYLIKTRGQQVTLSCSPISGHRSVSWYQQTPGQGLQFLFEYFSETQRNKGNFPGRFSGRQFSNSRSEMNVSTLELGDSALYLCASSLAQGYEQYFGPGTRLTVT.

V and J are TRBV29-1 and TRBJ2-3; TRBD2 matches at 10 bases. The CDR3 length is 13 residues. Trimming removed 6 bases from V and 2 bases from J; junction bases left unmatched: 2. Germline CDR1 is SQVTM and CDR2 is ANQGSEA. CDR3 amino acids: CSVAGGLTDTQYF. In nucleotides, the CDR3 is TGCAGCGTAGCGGGAGGGCTCACAGATACGCAGTATTTT.